These 15 T cell receptor beta chains were all obtained from the same sample, sequenced in a study of PD-1 blockade in classical Hodgkin lymphoma. Time point specified: cycle 4 day 1 (C4D1), after 5 to 7 weeks of nivolumab. Each patient experienced a relapse that followed autologous stem cell transplantation, and brentuximab vedotin exposure varied. Profiled with immunoSEQ multiplex PCR; TCRdb holds only in-frame clones, not every one. Among some 90,000 clones listed, 83% were seen once. Sequencing was performed on peripheral blood mononuclear cells (PBMCs), taken before the fourth cycle of nivolumab. The origin of the receptors is a human donor with classical Hodgkin lymphoma.

This chain links TRBV5-1 with TRBJ2-1; 8 bases fit TRBD2. This CDR3 region has 14 residues. Germline CDR1 SGHRS, CDR2 YFSETQ. After removal of 4 bases from V and 0 bases from J, the junction contained 0 bases not matched to a gene. CDR3 residues: CASSTSGSYNEQFF. The CDR3 DNA reads TGCGCCAGCAGCACTAGCGGCTCCTACAATGAGCAGTTCTTC.

CDR3 loop: CASSPPGRTNEKLFF. DNA for the CDR3: TGTGCCAGCAGCCCGCCGGGACGGACTAATGAAAAACTGTTTTTT. The rearrangement links TRBV7-9 to TRBJ1-4; tentatively, D is TRBD1 (5 bases). The germline V gene encodes CDR1 SEHNR and CDR2 FQNEAQ (reference sequence). Trimming shortened V by 5 bases and J by 2 bases, and 12 bases separated the two germline ends. The CDR3 runs to 15 residues. Based on the CDR3 plus reference TRBV7-9 and TRBJ1-4, the full variable domain is DTGVSQNPRHKITKRGQNVTFRCDPISEHNRLYWYRQTLGQGPEFLTYFQNEAQLEKSRLLSDRFSAERPKGSFSTLEIQRTEQGDSAMYLCASSPPGRTNEKLFFGSGTQLSVL.

The CDR3 nucleotides are TGTGCCAGCAGAGCGGGACTCGCCTACGAGCAGTACTTC. This encodes CASRAGLAYEQYF. The V gene is TRBV6-6, the J gene TRBJ2-7; 7 positions agree with TRBD2. Germline V gene data show CDR1 as MNHNY and CDR2 as SVGAGI (reference sequence). The V gene end was trimmed by 6 bases and the J gene end by 2 bases; junction bases not matched to a gene: 4. The CDR3 totals 13 residues.

The chain has TRBV15 and TRBJ2-6; no clear D gene. This CDR3 has 16 amino acids. Germline assignment: CDR1 LNHNV and CDR2 YYDKDF (reference sequence). V was cut by 0 bases and J by 1 base, with 7 bases left in between. The CDR3: CATSRDLGSGANVLTF. The CDR3 bases are TGTGCCACCAGCAGAGATCTGGGTTCTGGGGCCAACGTCCTGACTTTC.

The rearrangement links TRBV7-9 to TRBJ1-2; D not resolved. Germline CDR1 SEHNR, CDR2 FQNEAQ (reference sequence). The CDR3 loop spans 13 amino acids. Deletions cut 5 bases from V and 4 bases from J, with 11 bases between. The CDR3 DNA sequence: TGTGCCAGCAGCCCCCTCGGGATCTATGGCTACACCTTC. Amino acids: CASSPLGIYGYTF.

Here the CDR3 DNA reads TGTGCCAGCAGCTTACAGGGGAACACCGGGGAGCTGTTTTTT. Protein: CASSLQGNTGELFF. V is TRBV7-3 and J is TRBJ2-2; D is possibly TRBD1 (5 bases). The CDR3 contains 14 residues. Germline assignment: CDR1 SGHTA and CDR2 FQGTGA. The V and J ends lost 2 bases and 1 base respectively, with 5 bases between them.

This clone has a handful of counts. The chain recombines TRBV5-1 with TRBJ2-1, with 11 nucleotides matching TRBD2. CDR1 is SGHRS, CDR2 YFSETQ, per germline. V lost 1 base, J lost 9 bases, and 9 bases stayed unmatched. CDR3 length: 16 amino acids. Written as DNA, the CDR3 is TGCGCCAGCAGCTTGCAGACTAGCGGGACGAGTAGTGAGCAGTTCTTC. Amino acids: CASSLQTSGTSSEQFF.

The DNA of the CDR3 is TGTGCCAGCAGCTTAGGCGTGGGGACTAGGGGGATGGGCAAGACCCAGTACTTC. It is translated as CASSLGVGTRGMGKTQYF. The rearrangement links TRBV7-6 to TRBJ2-5; 8 positions match TRBD2. This CDR3 has 18 amino acids. J gave up 6 bases and V 1 base, and 16 bases lay outside the gene matches. Germline CDR1 SGHVS, CDR2 FNYEAQ.

The chain is built from TRBV2 and TRBJ2-3; TRBD2 aligns across 11 bases. The germline V gene encodes CDR1 SNHLY and CDR2 FYNNEI. Trimming cost V 6 bases and J 4 bases; bases outside gene matches: 3. CDR3 size: 14 residues. The CDR3 region has the DNA TGTGCCAGCAGATTACTAGCGGGAGCAGATACGCAGTATTTT. Translated: CASRLLAGADTQYF.

The chain employs TRBV5-1 and TRBJ2-7; 8 nucleotides line up with TRBD2. CDR1 and CDR2 (germline): SGHRS, YFSETQ. The CDR3 is 16 residues long. Trimming cost V 4 bases and J 4 bases; bases outside gene matches: 13. CDR3 DNA: TGCGCCAGCAGCCTGCTGGCGTCTAGCGGGTTGTACGAGCAGTACTTC. Protein product: CASSLLASSGLYEQYF.

V and J are TRBV7-9 and TRBJ2-5; TRBD2 aligns across 7 bases. The CDR3 covers 15 residues. V shed 1 base and J 1 base; nucleotides not matched to a gene: 3. Germline V lookup: CDR1 SEHNR, CDR2 FQNEAQ (reference sequence). CDR3 nucleotide sequence: TGTGCCAGCAGCTTAGGCGGGAGCGGCCAAGAGACCCAGTACTTC. Its protein product is CASSLGGSGQETQYF.

The chain is built from TRBV5-4 and TRBJ1-1; possibly TRBD1 for D (6 bases). V was cut by 3 bases and J by 4 bases, with 16 bases left in between. Per the germline V gene, CDR1 is SGHNT and CDR2 is YYREEE (reference sequence). The CDR3 totals 15 residues. CDR3 sequence reads: CASSSEGTSFTEAFF. In DNA, the CDR3 is TGTGCCAGCAGCTCCGAAGGGACATCTTTCACTGAAGCTTTCTTT.

The chain links TRBV14 to TRBJ1-1; weak D call: TRBD1 (5 bases). The V end lost 1 base, the J end lost 3 bases, and 9 bases lay between the germline ends. Germline lookup yields CDR1 SGHDN and CDR2 FVKESK. CDR3 length: 14 residues. CDR3 coding DNA: TGTGCCAGCAGCCAAGGAGCAGGGTACACTGAAGCTTTCTTT. Residues: CASSQGAGYTEAFF. The full variable domain, rest sourced from reference TRBV14 and TRBJ1-1, is EAGVTQFPSHSVIEKGQTVTLRCDPISGHDNLYWYRRVMGKEIKFLLHFVKESKQDESGMPNNRFLAERTGGTYSTLKVQPAELEDSGVYFCASSQGAGYTEAFFGQGTRLTVV.

The CDR3 loop reads CSVEDRSDYAPSDTQYF. CDR3 DNA sequence: TGCAGCGTTGAAGATCGGTCGGACTATGCGCCTTCAGATACGCAGTATTTT. V usage is TRBV29-1 and J usage is TRBJ2-3, with a weak D call TRBD2 (6 bases). V was clipped by 0 bases and J by 4 bases, with 20 bases between them. Germline V lookup: CDR1 SQVTM, CDR2 ANQGSEA. This CDR3 spans 17 amino acids.

V gene TRBV5-1 combines with J gene TRBJ2-1, with D uncertain. Trimming removed 0 bases at V and 10 bases at J, with 11 bases between. From germline, CDR1 is SGHRS and CDR2 YFSETQ. The CDR3 sequence is 13 residues long. CDR3 region: CASSLAVGGEQFF. As DNA, the CDR3 is TGCGCCAGCAGCTTGGCTGTGGGTGGGGAGCAGTTCTTC.